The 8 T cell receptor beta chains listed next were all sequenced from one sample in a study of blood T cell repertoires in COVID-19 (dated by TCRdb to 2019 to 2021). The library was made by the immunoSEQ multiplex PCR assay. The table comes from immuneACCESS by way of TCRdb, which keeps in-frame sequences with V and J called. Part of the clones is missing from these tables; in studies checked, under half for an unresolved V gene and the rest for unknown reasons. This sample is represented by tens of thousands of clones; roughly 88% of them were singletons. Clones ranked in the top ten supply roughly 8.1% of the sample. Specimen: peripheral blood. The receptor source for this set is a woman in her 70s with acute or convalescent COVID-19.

CDR3 region: CASRSGVGGYTF. CDR3 sequence (DNA): TGTGCCAGCAGGTCAGGGGTAGGCGGCTACACCTTC. The chain joins TRBV28 to TRBJ1-2, with D possibly TRBD1 on 6 matching bases. Trimming shortened V by 6 bases and J by 8 bases, and 13 bases separated the two germline ends. Germline V lookup: CDR1 MDHEN, CDR2 SYDVKM. The CDR3 spans 12 residues.

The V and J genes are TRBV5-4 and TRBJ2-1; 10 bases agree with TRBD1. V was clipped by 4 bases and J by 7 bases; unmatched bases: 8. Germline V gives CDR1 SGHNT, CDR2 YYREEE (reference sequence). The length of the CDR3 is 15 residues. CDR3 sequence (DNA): TGTGCCAGCAGCACCGGGACAGGGGCCCCTAATGAGCAGTTCTTC. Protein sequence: CASSTGTGAPNEQFF.

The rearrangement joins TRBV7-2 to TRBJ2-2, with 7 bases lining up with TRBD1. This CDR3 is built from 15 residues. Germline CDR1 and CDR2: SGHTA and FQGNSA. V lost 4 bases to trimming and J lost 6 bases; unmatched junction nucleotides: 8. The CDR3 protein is CASSSRQGWSGELFF. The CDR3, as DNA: TGTGCCAGCAGCTCCCGACAGGGTTGGTCCGGGGAGCTGTTTTTT. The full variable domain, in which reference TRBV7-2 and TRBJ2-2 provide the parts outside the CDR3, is GAGVSQSPSNKVTEKGKDVELRCDPISGHTALYWYRQSLGQGLEFLIYFQGNSAPDKSGLPSDRFSAERTGGSVSTLTIQRTQQEDSAVYLCASSSRQGWSGELFFGEGSRLTVL.

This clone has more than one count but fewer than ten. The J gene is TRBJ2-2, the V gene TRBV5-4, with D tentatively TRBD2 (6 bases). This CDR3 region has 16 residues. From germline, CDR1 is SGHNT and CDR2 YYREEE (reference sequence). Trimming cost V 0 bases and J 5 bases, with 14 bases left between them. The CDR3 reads CASSLAGFGGTGELFF. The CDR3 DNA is TGTGCCAGCAGCTTGGCCGGTTTTGGAGGGACCGGGGAGCTGTTTTTT.

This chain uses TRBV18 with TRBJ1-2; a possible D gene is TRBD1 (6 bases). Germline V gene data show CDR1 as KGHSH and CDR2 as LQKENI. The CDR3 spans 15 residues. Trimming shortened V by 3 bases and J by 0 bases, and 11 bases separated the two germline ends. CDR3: CASSPMDSPNYGYTF. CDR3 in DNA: TGTGCCAGCTCACCGATGGACAGTCCTAACTATGGCTACACCTTC.

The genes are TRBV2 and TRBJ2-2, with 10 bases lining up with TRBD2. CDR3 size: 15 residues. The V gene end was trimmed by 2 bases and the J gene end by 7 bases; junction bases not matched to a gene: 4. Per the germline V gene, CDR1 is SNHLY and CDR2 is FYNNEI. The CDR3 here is CASSELAGVVGELFF. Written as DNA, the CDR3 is TGTGCCAGCAGTGAACTAGCGGGGGTGGTCGGGGAGCTGTTTTTT.

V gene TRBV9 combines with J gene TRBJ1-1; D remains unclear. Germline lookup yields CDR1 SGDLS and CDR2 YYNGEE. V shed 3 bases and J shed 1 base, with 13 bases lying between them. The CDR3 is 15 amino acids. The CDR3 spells CASSAGGSTNTEAFF. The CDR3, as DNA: TGTGCCAGCAGCGCTGGAGGGTCAACGAACACTGAAGCTTTCTTT. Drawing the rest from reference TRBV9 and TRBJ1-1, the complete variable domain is DSGVTQTPKHLITATGQRVTLRCSPRSGDLSVYWYQQSLDQGLQFLIQYYNGEERAKGNILERFSAQQFPDLHSELNLSSLELGDSALYFCASSAGGSTNTEAFFGQGTRLTVV.

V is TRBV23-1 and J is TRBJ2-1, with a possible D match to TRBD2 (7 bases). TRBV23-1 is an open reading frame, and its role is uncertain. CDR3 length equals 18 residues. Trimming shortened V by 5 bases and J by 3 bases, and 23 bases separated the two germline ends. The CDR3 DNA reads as TGCGCCAGCAGTTCCACGTCAAACCGGGGGGCTCGCTACAATGAGCAGTTCTTC. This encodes CASSSTSNRGARYNEQFF.